The 14 T cell receptor beta chains given below trace back to one sample, sequenced in a study of cytomegalovirus exposure and HLA in healthy donors. 13 Jbeta primers and 60 Vbeta primers were used for the PCR. TCRdb's copy holds only in-frame clones and misses some; the assay was immunoSEQ multiplex PCR. The sample includes 100,000 to 120,000 clones, roughly 15% of them seen just once. Sequenced: PBMCs. These receptors all come from a female donor in good health and CMV-seronegative.

The chain joins TRBV7-9 to TRBJ2-7; D gene ambiguous. This CDR3 is 13 amino acids long. V lost 1 base and J lost 3, with 7 bases in between. The germline V gene encodes CDR1 SEHNR and CDR2 FQNEAQ (reference sequence). The DNA for the CDR3 is TGTGCCAGCAGCTTAGATTCATTCTACGAGCAGTACTTC. Its translation is CASSLDSFYEQYF.

This clone was counted a few times. The rearrangement joins TRBV5-1 to TRBJ2-7; no firm D call. Germline loops: CDR1 SGHRS, CDR2 YFSETQ. Trimming took 6 bases from V and 0 from J, leaving 10 bases between them. The CDR3 has 13 residues. CDR3 amino acids: CASKEAASYEQYF. The CDR3 region has the DNA TGCGCCAGCAAAGAGGCAGCCTCCTACGAGCAGTACTTC.

The V gene is TRBV4-3, the J gene TRBJ2-5, with 7 positions matching TRBD1. V lost 0 bases and J lost 4; bases outside the gene matches: 5. From germline, CDR1 is LGHNA and CDR2 YSLEER. The CDR3 extends over 15 amino acids. The CDR3 reads CASSQDKAGGETQYF. The CDR3 DNA reads as TGCGCCAGCAGCCAAGATAAGGCAGGGGGAGAGACCCAGTACTTC.

This clone has more than one count but fewer than ten. This sequence joins TRBV18 and TRBJ2-7; 8 bases match TRBD2. The V gene's germline CDR1 is KGHSH and CDR2 LQKENI. The trim removed 4 bases at V and 4 bases at J, leaving 12 bases unmatched. This CDR3 contains 16 residues. The CDR3 region is CASSLNPGGAVYEQYF. For the CDR3, the DNA is TGTGCCAGCTCACTCAACCCCGGGGGGGCCGTTTACGAGCAGTACTTC. The whole variable domain, filled in from reference TRBV18 and TRBJ2-7, reads NAGVMQNPRHLVRRRGQEARLRCSPMKGHSHVYWYRQLPEEGLKFMVYLQKENIIDESGMPKERFSAEFPKEGPSILRIQQVVRGDSAAYFCASSLNPGGAVYEQYFGPGTRLTVT.

This clone was counted only a few times. The CDR3 nucleotides are TGTGCCAGTAGTCGCCCTGGCCCCGCGGCTAATGAAAAACTGTTTTTT. Amino acid sequence: CASSRPGPAANEKLFF. This chain uses TRBV19 with TRBJ1-4; the D is unclear. Trimming removed 5 bases from V and 3 bases from J, with 16 bases in between. The germline V gene encodes CDR1 LNHDA and CDR2 SQIVND (reference sequence). CDR3 length equals 16 residues.

This clone was found once. The genes are TRBV18 and TRBJ2-3; D may be TRBD1 (6 bases). V dropped 1 base and J dropped 2 bases, with 7 bases sitting between them. From germline, CDR1 is KGHSH and CDR2 LQKENI. The CDR3 has 14 amino acids. In DNA, the CDR3 is TGTGCCAGCTCACCACGGGGGCACACAGATACGCAGTATTTT. Encoded protein: CASSPRGHTDTQYF.

In its sample, this clone was seen a few times. The chain is built from TRBV29-1 and TRBJ1-5; D may be TRBD1 (5 bases). V lost 5 bases and J 6 bases, leaving 17 bases between the germline ends. The germline V gene encodes CDR1 SQVTM and CDR2 ANQGSEA. The length of the CDR3 is 14 residues. For the CDR3, the DNA is TGCAGCGTTTCGCAGGGTGGGATGGGTCAGCCCCAGCATTTT. This translates into CSVSQGGMGQPQHF.

J is TRBJ2-3 and V is TRBV7-8, with 12 bases matching TRBD2. Germline CDR1 is SGHVS and CDR2 is FQNEAQ. This CDR3 is 19 amino acids long. The trim removed 6 bases at V and 0 bases at J, leaving 13 bases unmatched. This CDR3 is CASRIGETSGRGSTDTQYF. The CDR3 nucleotides are TGTGCCAGCAGAATCGGGGAGACTAGCGGGAGAGGGAGCACAGATACGCAGTATTTT. The full variable domain, with the rest looked up from reference TRBV7-8 and TRBJ2-3, is GAGVSQSPRYKVAKRGQDVALRCDPISGHVSLFWYQQALGQGPEFLTYFQNEAQLDKSGLPSDRFFAERPEGSVSTLKIQRTQQEDSAVYLCASRIGETSGRGSTDTQYFGPGTRLTVL.

The chain recombines TRBV6-5 with TRBJ1-2, with D perhaps matching TRBD1 (6 bases). The germline V and J ends were trimmed by 5 bases and 4 bases, with 8 bases remaining between them. CDR1 and CDR2 (germline): MNHEY, SVGAGI. The CDR3 has 12 residues. CDR3 bases: TGTGCCAGCAGTCGGACAGCCTATGGCTACACCTTC. Its translation is CASSRTAYGYTF.

This chain connects TRBV30 to TRBJ1-4; D is uncertain. CDR1 and CDR2 from the germline V gene are GTSNPN and SVGIG (reference sequence). This CDR3 has 15 residues. With 0 bases removed from V and 6 bases from J, the gap between germline ends came to 14 bases. DNA for the CDR3: TGTGCCTGGAGTGTAAACGTAGGAGCTGATGAAAAACTGTTTTTT. It is translated as CAWSVNVGADEKLFF.

Of note for this clone: This likely comes from a read error, as the CDR3 has no conserved phenylalanine or tryptophan at its end. V gene TRBV2 combines with J gene TRBJ2-2; a possible D gene is TRBD2 (6 bases). Trimming shortened V by 9 bases and J by 3 bases, and 17 bases separated the two germline ends. The germline V gene has CDR1 SNHLY and CDR2 FYNNEI. The CDR3 is made up of 15 amino acids. The CDR3 coding sequence is TGTGCCAGTGCTAATAGCGGAAGTCACACCGGGGAGCTGTTTTCT. Translated, it gives CASANSGSHTGELFS.

The V and J genes are TRBV6-6 and TRBJ1-1; 9 bases align to TRBD1. The germline CDR1 and CDR2 sequences are MNHNY and SVGAGI (reference sequence). The ends lost 6 bases at V and 5 bases at J; junction bases unmatched: 4. The CDR3 loop spans 13 amino acids. The CDR3 sequence: CASRTGQGTEAFF. The CDR3 coding sequence is TGTGCCAGCAGGACGGGACAGGGTACTGAAGCTTTCTTT.

The chain couples TRBV9 to TRBJ2-1, with D possibly TRBD2 on 6 matching bases. V was clipped by 4 bases and J by 2 bases, with 13 bases between them. The CDR3 has 15 amino acids. Germline V gene sequence: CDR1 SGDLS, CDR2 YYNGEE. This chain's CDR3 is CASSRNAGTYNEQFF. CDR3 coding DNA: TGTGCCAGCAGCCGGAACGCGGGGACCTACAATGAGCAGTTCTTC.

The chain joins TRBV13 to TRBJ2-3; D gene unclear. Germline CDR1 is PRHDT and CDR2 is FYEKMQ (reference sequence). The V gene lost 0 bases and the J gene lost 0 bases, with 13 bases spanning the gap. CDR3 size: 17 residues. The CDR3, as DNA: TGTGCCAGCAGCTTAGGCCCAAACGCGCCTAGCACAGATACGCAGTATTTT. Its translation: CASSLGPNAPSTDTQYF.